The 25 T cell receptor beta chains given below trace back to one sample, sequenced in a study of blood T cell repertoires in COVID-19. The data were produced by immunoSEQ multiplex PCR, yet TCRdb's version contains in-frame clones alone and is incomplete. The repertoire holds around 240,000 clones, with about 83% as singletons. Sequenced material: peripheral blood. Receptors originate from a woman in her 50s with acute or convalescent COVID-19.

The sample holds a few counts of this clone. J is TRBJ1-5 and V is TRBV25-1, with D possibly matching TRBD1 (5 bases). Germline V gives CDR1 MGHDK, CDR2 SYGVNS. The CDR3 is 16 amino acids. Trimming pared 1 base from V and 7 bases from J, leaving 17 bases between. Written as DNA, the CDR3 is TGTGCCAGCAGTGAATCCCCAGGACACGTACGACAGCCCCAGCATTTT. It encodes CASSESPGHVRQPQHF.

The chain joins TRBV11-3 to TRBJ2-3, with D maybe TRBD2 (6 bases). V was trimmed by 0 bases and J by 0 bases, leaving 7 bases between them. Germline CDR1 is SGHNT and CDR2 is YENEEA. The CDR3 spans 15 residues. CDR3 in amino acids: CASSLEGLSTDTQYF. The DNA for the CDR3 is TGTGCCAGCAGCTTAGAAGGACTAAGCACAGATACGCAGTATTTT.

The chain employs TRBV13 and TRBJ2-7, with a possible D match to TRBD1 (6 bases). The germline V gene has CDR1 PRHDT and CDR2 FYEKMQ (reference sequence). V lost 1 base, J lost 3 bases, and 7 bases lay in between. The CDR3 length is 13 residues. CDR3 amino acids: CASSLAQGYEQYF. The CDR3 bases are TGTGCCAGCAGCTTAGCACAGGGCTACGAGCAGTACTTC.

The rearrangement links TRBV11-3 to TRBJ1-5, with 9 bases fitting TRBD1. Germline-derived CDR1 and CDR2 are SGHNT and YENEEA. The CDR3 has 16 residues. J lost 6 bases, V lost 5 bases, and 11 bases had no gene match. The CDR3 region is CASSRRLYRGPQPQHF. DNA of the CDR3: TGTGCCAGCAGCCGTAGGCTTTACAGGGGGCCTCAGCCCCAGCATTTT.

This clone was observed a handful of times. The V gene is TRBV18, the J gene TRBJ1-5; TRBD1 might be the D (6 bases). Germline CDR1 KGHSH, CDR2 LQKENI. CDR3 length equals 17 residues. The V end lost 4 bases, the J end lost 8 bases, and 24 bases lay between the germline ends. CDR3 residues: CASSLDRRGIAGEPQHF. CDR3 bases: TGTGCCAGCTCACTCGACAGGAGAGGTATAGCGGGGGAGCCCCAGCATTTT.

V is TRBV5-6 and J is TRBJ2-2; tentative D call: TRBD1 (6 bases). Trimming took 4 bases from V and 3 from J, leaving 10 bases between them. Germline CDR1 is SGHDT and CDR2 is YYEEEE. CDR3 length: 14 amino acids. The CDR3 loop is CASSTNRDTGELFF. In DNA, the CDR3 is TGTGCCAGCAGCACAAACAGGGACACCGGGGAGCTGTTTTTT.

The J gene is TRBJ2-6, the V gene TRBV10-3, with 9 bases lining up with TRBD1. Unmatched junction bases numbered 1, after V lost 2 bases and J lost 2 bases. The CDR3 is 16 amino acids. The germline V gene encodes CDR1 ENHRY and CDR2 SYGVKD. The CDR3 protein is CAISEGQGTGANVLTF. In nucleotides, the CDR3 is TGTGCCATCAGTGAGGGACAGGGGACTGGGGCCAACGTCCTGACTTTC.

This clone was detected a few times. The chain recombines TRBV7-2 with TRBJ1-2, with 12 bases lining up with TRBD1. CDR3 length: 17 amino acids. Germline CDR1 SGHTA, CDR2 FQGNSA. Losses at the gene ends were 1 base for V and 4 bases for J; bases not matched to a gene: 7. As DNA, the CDR3 is TGTGCCAGCAGCTTAGGGGGGACAGGGGGCGGTCGCTATGGCTACACCTTC. This codes for CASSLGGTGGGRYGYTF.

This chain's CDR3 is CASSWGRAGELFF. The CDR3 region has the DNA TGTGCCAGCAGTTGGGGGCGGGCCGGGGAGCTGTTTTTT. The chain joins TRBV6-2 or TRBV6-3 to TRBJ2-2, with D perhaps matching TRBD1 (6 bases). CDR3 length equals 13 residues. Germline-derived CDR1 and CDR2 are MNHEY and SVGEGT. Between the trimmed V and J ends, which lost 4 bases and 6 bases, there was a span of 9 bases.

As for this clone: Germline is not matched at one junction end, which may reflect a read error. J is TRBJ1-5 and V is TRBV18, with unresolved D. The CDR3 is 10 amino acids. CDR1 KGHSH and CDR2 LQKENI come from the germline V gene. The CDR3 DNA reads TGTGCCAGCTCACCTCTATGCTTGTATTTT. Amino acid sequence: CASSPLCLYF.

The chain combines TRBV9 with TRBJ2-2, with 9 bases that match TRBD2. Trimming took 0 bases from V and 3 from J; bases not matched to a gene: 12. CDR1 is SGDLS, CDR2 YYNGEE, per germline. The CDR3 sequence is 19 residues long. As DNA, the CDR3 is TGTGCCAGCAGCGTAGACGGGAGTAGCGGGAGAAGAGACACCGGGGAGCTGTTTTTT. Translation: CASSVDGSSGRRDTGELFF.

The CDR3 DNA follows: TGTGCCATCAGGAAGGGACAGCTGAACACTGAAGCTTTCTTT. Its protein is CAIRKGQLNTEAFF. The chain recombines TRBV10-3 with TRBJ1-1; 7 bases are a match to TRBD1. J lost 0 bases, V lost 6 bases, and 4 bases had no gene match. Germline V gives CDR1 ENHRY, CDR2 SYGVKD. The CDR3 sequence is 14 residues long.

This sequence joins TRBV7-3 and TRBJ2-5; D is perhaps TRBD2 (7 bases). Germline assignment: CDR1 SGHTA and CDR2 FQGTGA. V lost 1 base and J 3 bases, leaving 9 bases between the germline ends. The CDR3 is 14 residues long. The CDR3 spells CASSLRGGKETQYF. The CDR3, as DNA: TGTGCCAGCAGCTTAAGGGGGGGCAAAGAGACCCAGTACTTC.

The CDR3 protein is CASSYESHTGELFF. The CDR3 DNA follows: TGTGCCAGCAGTTACGAGAGCCACACCGGGGAGCTGTTTTTT. This sequence joins TRBV6-5 and TRBJ2-2; D not resolved. Trimming took off 2 bases at V and 3 bases at J, with 7 bases between the two ends. This CDR3 has 14 amino acids. Germline V gives CDR1 MNHEY, CDR2 SVGAGI.

This chain's CDR3 is CASSQEQGNSPLHF. In DNA, the CDR3 is TGTGCCAGCAGCCAAGAGCAGGGAAATTCACCCCTCCACTTT. The chain combines TRBV4-2 with TRBJ1-6; a weak D match, TRBD1 (5 bases). The CDR3 totals 14 residues. The germline gives CDR1 LGHNA, CDR2 YNFKEQ. V was trimmed by 0 bases and J by 7 bases, leaving 7 bases between them.

The chain combines TRBV2 with TRBJ2-1; possible D gene TRBD2, 7 bases. Germline lookup yields CDR1 SNHLY and CDR2 FYNNEI. CDR3 length: 13 residues. V shed 6 bases and J shed 5 bases, with 11 bases lying between them. The CDR3: CASRGGANNEQFF. CDR3 DNA sequence: TGTGCCAGCAGGGGGGGGGCCAACAATGAGCAGTTCTTC.

The V and J genes are TRBV11-3 and TRBJ2-1, with TRBD2 matching over 9 bases. Trimming took 4 bases from V and 9 from J; bases not matched to a gene: 13. CDR3 size: 16 residues. CDR1 is SGHNT, CDR2 YENEEA, per germline. This CDR3 reads CASSSHTSGQGSEQFF. The CDR3 DNA reads TGTGCCAGCAGCTCCCATACTAGCGGGCAAGGGAGTGAGCAGTTCTTC.

This chain connects TRBV15 to TRBJ2-7, with 9 bases identical to TRBD1. Trimming cost V 5 bases and J 2 bases; bases outside gene matches: 4. This CDR3 spans 14 amino acids. The germline gives CDR1 LNHNV, CDR2 YYDKDF (reference sequence). The CDR3 loop reads CATSDRTGAYEQYF. The CDR3 region has the DNA TGTGCCACCAGCGACAGGACAGGGGCCTACGAGCAGTACTTC.

This chain connects TRBV7-9 to TRBJ2-6, with D tentatively TRBD1 (6 bases). The germline V gene has CDR1 SEHNR and CDR2 FQNEAQ (reference sequence). The CDR3 loop spans 19 amino acids. Trimming pared 0 bases from V and 1 base from J, leaving 16 bases between. The CDR3 region has the DNA TGTGCCAGCAGCTTAGCTACACAGGGCTTCGGGTCTGGGGCCAACGTCCTGACTTTC. Its translation is CASSLATQGFGSGANVLTF.

The rearrangement uses TRBV9 and TRBJ2-3; TRBD2 matches 7 bases. Germline V gene data show CDR1 as SGDLS and CDR2 as YYNGEE. The CDR3 is made up of 14 amino acids. V dropped 6 bases and J dropped 1; count of bases not matched to a gene: 5. CDR3 loop: CASTSSGRTDTQYF. For the CDR3, the DNA is TGTGCCAGCACCTCTAGCGGACGCACAGATACGCAGTATTTT.

This rearrangement joins TRBV11-2 to TRBJ2-7; D gene uncertain. The CDR3 has 11 residues. Trimming stripped 6 bases from V and 6 bases from J, with 9 bases between. The germline CDR1 and CDR2 sequences are SGHAT and FQNNGV. In DNA form, the CDR3 reads TGTGCCAGCAGTTGGAGCCTCGAGCAGTACTTC. The encoded protein is CASSWSLEQYF.

The gene calls are TRBV7-8 and TRBJ2-1; 8 nucleotides align to TRBD2. Germline CDR1 is SGHVS and CDR2 is FQNEAQ. The CDR3 is 16 residues long. V dropped 5 bases and J dropped 4; count of bases not matched to a gene: 10. The CDR3 bases are TGTGCCAGCAGCGCCCACGGCGGGAGGTCGTACAATGAGCAGTTCTTC. Protein: CASSAHGGRSYNEQFF.

The chain links TRBV6-5 to TRBJ1-1; the D gene is possibly TRBD1 (6 bases). Germline-derived CDR1 and CDR2 are MNHEY and SVGAGI. The CDR3 covers 14 residues. With 7 bases removed from V and 2 bases from J, the gap between germline ends came to 14 bases. The CDR3 DNA reads as TGTGCCAGCACCGCCAGGGGCGGAAACACTGAAGCTTTCTTT. Translating gives CASTARGGNTEAFF.

The chain joins TRBV30 to TRBJ2-5, with D uncertain. V lost 2 bases, J lost 4 bases, and 2 bases lay in between. This CDR3 contains 10 residues. Per the germline V gene, CDR1 is GTSNPN and CDR2 is SVGIG (reference sequence). The CDR3 sequence is CAWSRETQYF. CDR3 sequence (DNA): TGTGCCTGGAGTCGAGAGACCCAGTACTTC.

V gene TRBV29-1 combines with J gene TRBJ1-1; the D gene is possibly TRBD1 (5 bases). CDR3 length: 10 residues. Trimming stripped 8 bases from V and 8 bases from J, with 12 bases between. From germline, CDR1 is SQVTM and CDR2 ANQGSEA. The DNA of the CDR3 is TGCAGCCAAAGGACACCAGAAGCTTTCTTT. Its protein product is CSQRTPEAFF.